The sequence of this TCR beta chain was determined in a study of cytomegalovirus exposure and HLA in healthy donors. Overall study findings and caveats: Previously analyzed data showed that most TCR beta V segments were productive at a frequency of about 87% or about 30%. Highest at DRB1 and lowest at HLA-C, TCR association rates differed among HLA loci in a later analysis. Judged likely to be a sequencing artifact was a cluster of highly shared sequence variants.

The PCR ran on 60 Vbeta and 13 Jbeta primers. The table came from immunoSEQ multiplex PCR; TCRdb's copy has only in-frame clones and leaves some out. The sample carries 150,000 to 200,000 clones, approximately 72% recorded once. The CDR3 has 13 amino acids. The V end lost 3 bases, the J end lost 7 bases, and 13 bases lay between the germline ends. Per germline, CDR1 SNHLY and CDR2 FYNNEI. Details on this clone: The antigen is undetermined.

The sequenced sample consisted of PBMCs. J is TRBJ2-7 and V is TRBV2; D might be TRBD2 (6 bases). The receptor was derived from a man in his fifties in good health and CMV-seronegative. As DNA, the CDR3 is TGTGCCAGCAGTGAGGACTGGAGGGAAGAGCAGTACTTC. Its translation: CASSEDWREEQYF.